This T cell receptor beta chain appears in the sequencing data of a study of shared clonotypes between healthy human individuals. Repertoires were generated with immunoSEQ multiplex PCR, while TCRdb's copy carries only in-frame clones and drops some. The data show hundreds of thousands of clones, over 60% seen once. The sequence came from a woman aged 40 to 49 in good health. Some clones in this sample may be carry-over from other donors' samples. Material: PBMCs.

In nucleotides, the CDR3 is TGTGCCAGCAGTTTATCGGGGGGCGCTAATGAAAAACTGTTTTTT. Protein sequence: CASSLSGGANEKLFF. This chain joins TRBV27 and TRBJ1-4, with D perhaps TRBD1 (6 bases). CDR1 and CDR2 (germline): MNHEY, SMNVEV (reference sequence). This CDR3 contains 15 residues. V was shortened by 0 bases and J by 3 bases, with 8 bases between the two germline ends.